This note documents a single T cell receptor beta chain sequence. Antigen unknown. Using immunoSEQ multiplex PCR, the repertoire was profiled, and TCRdb retains in-frame clones only, with some absent. The sample has under 85,000 clones, approximately 93% seen once. The data are from a study of cytomegalovirus exposure and HLA in healthy donors. Study-level results: Among TCR beta chains, those listed as cytomegalovirus-associated numbered some 160. Subsequent analysis revealed that first-cohort TCR clusters tended to co-occur in the approximately 120 validation repertoires. A few chains tied to CMV proved CMV antigen-specific in vitro.

There are 15 residues in the CDR3. Trimming cost V 0 bases and J 3 bases, with 12 bases left between them. CDR1 SGDLS and CDR2 YYNGEE come from the germline V gene. The V call is TRBV9, the J call TRBJ1-2, with D possibly TRBD1 on 5 matching bases. The specimen sequenced was PBMCs. The TCR sequence derives from a woman under 30 in good health and CMV-seropositive. CDR3: CASSVGVAGDYGYTF. The CDR3 DNA reads as TGTGCCAGCAGCGTAGGGGTTGCGGGGGACTATGGCTACACCTTC.